This section outlines one TCR beta chain sequence together with its context. Seattle patient enrollment occurred during active infection, with longitudinal follow-up thereafter. In germline, CDR1 is SGHVS, CDR2 FQNEAQ. With 2 bases removed from V and 6 bases from J, the gap between germline ends came to 17 bases. This CDR3 is 16 amino acids long. The data are from a study of blood T cell repertoires in COVID-19. Study context: Both acute and convalescent COVID-19 samples were obtained from the United States, Italy and Spain. PBMCs, B-cell-depleted T cells, or T cells were the source of the cDNA or gDNA that made up the material.

Original analysis: Cell counts per sample came from amplifying reference gene primers. Clones were sequenced by immunoSEQ multiplex PCR, and TCRdb holds only the in-frame ones, with some missing. For V, J and clone size, that table is used; D and trimming come from the DNA. Of 100,000 to 150,000 clones listed, roughly 90% were seen once; the top ten hold just over 2%. The sequencing input was peripheral blood. The chain couples TRBV7-8 to TRBJ2-1, with D perhaps matching TRBD2 (6 bases). The sequence derives from a man aged 50-59 years with COVID-19, enrolled during active disease. The CDR3 DNA reads as TGTGCCAGCAGCTTAAGTTTTGGCGGGGCGGGCAATGAGCAGTTCTTC. Its translation is CASSLSFGGAGNEQFF.